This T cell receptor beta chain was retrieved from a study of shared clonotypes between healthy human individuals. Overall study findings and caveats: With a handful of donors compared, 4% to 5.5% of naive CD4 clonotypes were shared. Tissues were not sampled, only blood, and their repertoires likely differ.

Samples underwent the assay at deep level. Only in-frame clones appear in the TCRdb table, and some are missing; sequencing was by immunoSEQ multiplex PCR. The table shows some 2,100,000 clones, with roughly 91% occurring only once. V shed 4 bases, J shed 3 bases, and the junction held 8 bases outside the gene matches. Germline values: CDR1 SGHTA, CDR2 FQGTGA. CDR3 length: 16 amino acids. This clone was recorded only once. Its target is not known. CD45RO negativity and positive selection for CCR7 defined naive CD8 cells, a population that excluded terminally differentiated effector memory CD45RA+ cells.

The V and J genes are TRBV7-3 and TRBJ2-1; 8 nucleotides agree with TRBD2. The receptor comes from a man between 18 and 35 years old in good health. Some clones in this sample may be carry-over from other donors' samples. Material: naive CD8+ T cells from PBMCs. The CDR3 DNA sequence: TGTGCCAGCAGCTCCCAAGCGGGAGTCGTCTACAATGAGCAGTTCTTC. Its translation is CASSSQAGVVYNEQFF.